This TCR beta chain was documented in a study of T cell responses to AZD1222 COVID-19 vaccine. Assay: immunoSEQ multiplex PCR; the TCRdb copy retains only in-frame clones and omits some. In the table there are some 120,000 clones, around nine tenths of which are singletons. Study outcomes and limitations: Vaccination with two AZD1222 doses was followed by a rise in Spike-specific TCR breadth and depth. The number of AZD1222 recipients seropositive at baseline was only 6 or 7. The donors showed a predominance of white British ancestry and of females, with possible underestimation of clonal diversity.

Notes on this clone: Its target is not known.

Sequencing was performed on peripheral blood, taken on day 0 of AZD1222 vaccination. This clonotype originated in an adult in good health.

CDR3 region: CASSEGTGVTYEQYF. The CDR3 DNA follows: TGTGCCAGCAGCGAGGGGACAGGGGTAACCTACGAGCAGTACTTC. This chain uses TRBV9 with TRBJ2-7, with 10 bases fitting TRBD1. The ends lost 3 bases at V and 2 bases at J; junction bases unmatched: 5. Looked up from germline, CDR1 is SGDLS and CDR2 is YYNGEE. The CDR3 covers 15 residues.